This T cell receptor beta chain was captured by sequencing in a study of blood T cell repertoires in COVID-19. Data came from immunoSEQ multiplex PCR; TCRdb stores just in-frame clones and leaves some out. The sample holds approximately 300,000 clones, roughly 89% seen once. Sequenced sample: PBMCs or T cells enriched from blood (not recorded which). The sequence was obtained from a woman aged 30 to 39 who had recovered from COVID-19.

CDR3 sequence: CAWTTSYEQYF. The CDR3 DNA is TGTGCCTGGACTACCTCCTACGAGCAGTACTTC. V usage is TRBV30 and J usage is TRBJ2-7; D is unclear. With 4 bases removed from V and 0 bases from J, the gap between germline ends came to 4 bases. Germline CDR1 is GTSNPN and CDR2 is SVGIG (reference sequence). The CDR3 is made up of 11 amino acids.